This T cell receptor (beta chain) was observed in a study of cytomegalovirus exposure and HLA in healthy donors. For this clone: Its antigen remains unknown.

General study points: Most TCR sequences proved rare, with some public TCRs found in many donors. The study put 150 to 200 TCR beta chains on its list as cytomegalovirus-associated.

PCR used 60 Vbeta primers and 13 Jbeta primers. TCRdb keeps only in-frame clones here, not all; method: immunoSEQ multiplex PCR. The sample has around 180,000 clones; about four fifths are singletons. Looked up from germline, CDR1 is SEHNR and CDR2 is FQNEAQ (reference sequence). This CDR3 is 18 amino acids long. The V and J ends lost 1 base and 6 bases, in that order; junction bases with no gene match: 11. The receptor was isolated from a woman in her 30s in good health and CMV-seropositive. The chain carries TRBV7-9 and TRBJ1-5; 11 positions match TRBD1. The material sequenced was PBMCs. The CDR3 DNA sequence: TGTGCCAGCAGCTTAGGGACAGGGGGCTCTTTGGCCGGTCAGCCCCAGCATTTT. Protein product: CASSLGTGGSLAGQPQHF.